The 27 T cell receptor beta chains listed next were all sequenced from one sample in a study of CD8 T cells in ankylosing spondylitis. MiXCR, run by TCRdb on the 5' RACE reads, gives a single entry per CDR3 protein. The repertoire consists of roughly 150,000 distinct CDR3 sequences, with 9.8% occurring once and the leading ten covering roughly 16%. Material: blood, either unsorted or a sorted T cell fraction (not recorded which). These receptors originate from a female donor with ankylosing spondylitis or in good health (not recorded which).

The chain has TRBV10-1 and TRBJ2-1, with D perhaps TRBD1 or TRBD2 (6 bases each). This CDR3 contains 13 residues. Germline CDR1 and CDR2: WNHNN and SYGVQD (reference sequence). Between the trimmed V and J ends, which lost 0 bases and 13 bases, there was a span of 13 bases. In DNA form, the CDR3 reads TGCGCCAGCAGTGAGTCTAACGGGGGCTCTCAGTTCTTC. Translating it yields CASSESNGGSQFF.

This sequence joins TRBV9 and TRBJ1-3; D remains ambiguous. V was clipped by 4 bases and J by 0 bases, with 11 bases between them. Looked up from germline, CDR1 is SGDLS and CDR2 is YYNGEE. There are 15 residues in the CDR3. This chain's CDR3 is CASSPRWGSGNTIYF. The CDR3 DNA sequence: TGTGCCAGCAGCCCCCGATGGGGCTCTGGAAACACCATATATTTT. The full variable domain, rest sourced from reference TRBV9 and TRBJ1-3, is DSGVTQTPKHLITATGQRVTLRCSPRSGDLSVYWYQQSLDQGLQFLIQYYNGEERAKGNILERFSAQQFPDLHSELNLSSLELGDSALYFCASSPRWGSGNTIYFGEGSWLTVV.

There are many counts of this clonotype. This chain uses TRBV7-9 with TRBJ2-1; 11 bases fit TRBD2. Germline V gene lookup returns CDR1 SEHNR and CDR2 FQNEAQ (reference sequence). The CDR3 consists of 15 residues. The V segment lost 1 base and the J segment 9 bases; nucleotides outside the gene matches: 5. The CDR3 spells CASSLGRLAGSEQFF. The CDR3 DNA sequence: TGTGCCAGCAGCTTAGGCCGACTAGCGGGATCTGAGCAGTTCTTC.

The rearrangement links TRBV2 to TRBJ2-5; 8 bases agree with TRBD2. CDR1 and CDR2 from the germline V gene are SNHLY and FYNNEI. V was pared by 2 bases and J by 4 bases, with 6 bases of the junction left unmatched. CDR3 length: 15 amino acids. The CDR3 DNA follows: TGTGCCAGCAGTGAATGGCTAGCGGGTGGAGAGACCCAGTACTTC. It encodes CASSEWLAGGETQYF.

This clonotype was counted at least ten times. This sequence joins TRBV9 and TRBJ2-7; D is unresolved. Germline V gene lookup returns CDR1 SGDLS and CDR2 YYNGEE. V was shortened by 3 bases and J by 6 bases, with 16 bases between the two germline ends. The CDR3 consists of 14 residues. The CDR3 DNA reads as TGTGCCAGCAGCGCCGACCGGACCAGCCTCGAGCAGTACTTC. It is translated as CASSADRTSLEQYF.

The chain has TRBV7-8 and TRBJ1-1; 10 bases match TRBD1. Germline V gene data show CDR1 as SGHVS and CDR2 as FQNEAQ. The CDR3 covers 18 residues. With 4 bases clipped from V and 8 bases from J, the junction kept 19 bases outside the gene matches. CDR3 sequence: CASSSPGGTGDPLGEAFF. Written as DNA, the CDR3 is TGTGCCAGCAGCTCTCCGGGTGGGACAGGGGATCCCCTAGGGGAAGCTTTCTTT.

The chain links TRBV11-2 to TRBJ2-1; perhaps TRBD1 as D (6 bases). Germline CDR1 and CDR2: SGHAT and FQNNGV. The CDR3 runs 13 residues. V lost 2 bases and J 10 bases, leaving 12 bases between the germline ends. CDR3 sequence (DNA): TGTGCCAGCAGCTTAATTTGGACAGCCGAGCAGTTCTTC. Translating gives CASSLIWTAEQFF.

This clonotype was detected only a few times. J is TRBJ1-1 and V is TRBV18; D is uncertain. There are 14 residues in the CDR3. CDR1 and CDR2 from the germline V gene are KGHSH and LQKENI. The V and J ends lost 0 bases and 0 bases respectively, with 5 bases between them. CDR3 DNA sequence: TGTGCCAGCTCACCACCAACAGTGAACACTGAAGCTTTCTTT. As protein: CASSPPTVNTEAFF.

J is TRBJ1-1 and V is TRBV20-1; perhaps TRBD1 as D (5 bases). The length of the CDR3 is 12 residues. Trimming removed 3 bases at V and 7 bases at J, with 12 bases between. CDR1 and CDR2 (germline): DFQATT, SNEGSKA (reference sequence). The CDR3 DNA reads TGCAGTGCTAGCCTGGTGACAGTTGAAGCTTTCTTT. Its protein product is CSASLVTVEAFF.

This clonotype was counted ten times or more. The rearrangement joins TRBV7-9 to TRBJ2-7, with D maybe TRBD1 (6 bases). V lost 4 bases and J lost 0, with 13 bases in between. The CDR3 contains 15 residues. Germline values: CDR1 SEHNR, CDR2 FQNEAQ (reference sequence). CDR3 sequence reads: CASSSVGQTSYEQYF. The CDR3 coding sequence is TGTGCCAGCAGCTCCGTAGGACAGACCTCCTACGAGCAGTACTTC.

This chain connects TRBV7-6 to TRBJ2-1; a possible D gene is TRBD1 (5 bases). V gave up 4 bases and J gave up 6 bases, with 22 bases separating them. The CDR3 totals 17 residues. Germline V CDR1 and CDR2: SGHVS, FNYEAQ. CDR3 coding DNA: TGTGCCAGCAGCTCCGTCTCGTGGCAGGGAAAAGGCAATGAGCAGTTCTTC. Translated: CASSSVSWQGKGNEQFF.

This clonotype was counted ten times or more. This rearrangement joins TRBV4-3 to TRBJ1-1; tentatively, D is TRBD1 (6 bases). The CDR3 is 16 amino acids. Germline V gene lookup returns CDR1 LGHNA and CDR2 YSLEER. Trimming shortened V by 1 base and J by 12 bases, and 24 bases separated the two germline ends. CDR3: CASSQAEAGTNFMTFF. In DNA, the CDR3 is TGCGCCAGCAGCCAAGCTGAAGCAGGGACAAATTTCATGACTTTCTTT.

The chain has TRBV27 and TRBJ2-1; 13 bases match TRBD2. Germline CDR1 reads MNHEY; CDR2 reads SMNVEV (reference sequence). V lost 2 bases, J lost 16 bases, and 5 bases stayed unmatched. The CDR3 is 13 residues long. The CDR3 loop reads CASSLGLAGVEFF. The CDR3 DNA reads as TGTGCCAGCAGTTTAGGACTAGCGGGAGTAGAATTCTTC.

The chain combines TRBV28 with TRBJ2-5; 8 bases align to TRBD1. The ends lost 5 bases at V and 0 bases at J; junction bases unmatched: 2. Germline V gene sequence: CDR1 MDHEN, CDR2 SYDVKM. The CDR3 is made up of 14 amino acids. The CDR3 bases are TGTGCCAGCAGTGGGGACAGGCACCAAGAGACCCAGTACTTC. Protein: CASSGDRHQETQYF.

In this sample, this clonotype turned up a few times. The chain combines TRBV5-1 with TRBJ2-5, with TRBD2 identical over 12 bases. Germline loops: CDR1 SGHRS, CDR2 YFSETQ. This CDR3 comprises 18 residues. J gave up 1 base and V 1 base, and 8 bases lay outside the gene matches. CDR3 nucleotides: TGCGCCAGCAGCTTGACCTCAGGACTAGCGGGATCCCAAGAGACCCAGTACTTC. Translation gives CASSLTSGLAGSQETQYF.

This clonotype has at least ten counts. The genes are TRBV12-5 and TRBJ2-7, with no clear D. This CDR3 is 12 amino acids long. Trimming cost V 2 bases and J 2 bases, with 4 bases left between them. Per the germline V gene, CDR1 is LGHNT and CDR2 is FRNRAP. The CDR3 loop reads CASGLTPYEQYF. The CDR3 coding sequence is TGTGCTAGTGGTTTGACGCCCTACGAGCAGTACTTC. The full variable domain, its missing parts supplied by reference TRBV12-5 and TRBJ2-7, is DARVTQTPRHKVTEMGQEVTMRCQPILGHNTVFWYRQTMMQGLELLAYFRNRAPLDDSGMPKDRFSAEMPDATLATLKIQPSEPRDSAVYFCASGLTPYEQYFGPGTRLTVT.

This clonotype was detected only a few times. The chain is built from TRBV6-4 and TRBJ1-6, with 9 positions matching TRBD1. From germline, CDR1 is MRHNA and CDR2 SNTAGT. J gave up 12 bases and V 5 bases, and 5 bases lay outside the gene matches. The CDR3 spans 13 residues. The DNA for the CDR3 is TGTGCCAGCAGTCCCGGGACAGGGTTACCCCTCCACTTT. This codes for CASSPGTGLPLHF.

The chain is built from TRBV12-3 or TRBV12-4 and TRBJ2-1; the D gene is possibly TRBD2 (6 bases). V lost 3 bases, J lost 0 bases, and 15 bases lay in between. This CDR3 has 17 amino acids. The CDR3 nucleotides read TGTGCCAGCAGTTTCCCTTTAGCGGAAAGCTCCTACAATGAGCAGTTCTTC. It codes for CASSFPLAESSYNEQFF.

This clonotype was seen a few times. The chain has TRBV21-1 and TRBJ1-1; the table names TRBD1, a call not compared with the DNA. TRBV21-1 is termed a pseudogene. The length of the CDR3 is 14 residues. CDR3 in DNA: TGTGCCAGCAGCAAGGGGGGTATGAACACTGAAGCTTTCTTT. As protein: CASSKGGMNTEAFF.

The rearrangement links TRBV6-1 to TRBJ2-7; no clear D. The CDR3 sequence is 14 residues long. Deletions cut 5 bases from V and 3 bases from J, with 14 bases between. Germline V gene lookup returns CDR1 MNHNS and CDR2 SASEGT. The CDR3, as DNA: TGTGCCAGCAGTCCCAGCCCCAGAAACTACGAGCAGTACTTC. It encodes CASSPSPRNYEQYF.

In its sample, this clonotype was seen a few times. CDR3 residues: CASSFQGYLQETQYF. In DNA form, the CDR3 reads TGTGCCAGCAGCTTTCAGGGCTATCTCCAAGAGACCCAGTACTTC. The chain links TRBV5-8 to TRBJ2-5; D perhaps matches TRBD1 (5 bases). This CDR3 spans 15 amino acids. Trimming took off 2 bases at V and 1 base at J, with 12 bases between the two ends. Germline assignment: CDR1 SGHTS and CDR2 YDEGEE. The variable domain in full, with the rest retrieved from reference TRBV5-8 and TRBJ2-5, is EAGVTQSPTHLIKTRGQQATLRCSPISGHTSVYWYQQALGLGLQFLLWYDEGEERNRGNFPPRFSGRQFPNYSSELNVNALELEDSALYLCASSFQGYLQETQYFGPGTRLLVL.

This clonotype turned up a few times. Compared with germline, one end of the junction differs, possibly owing to a read error. The J gene is TRBJ1-1, the V gene TRBV7-6, with D tentatively TRBD1 (6 bases). Germline V gives CDR1 SGHVS, CDR2 FNYEAQ. The CDR3 has 15 residues. The CDR3 nucleotides are TGTGCCAGCAGCGAGGGCCCCGGGGGCCCCACTGAAACTTTCTTT. This codes for CASSEGPGGPTETFF. The full variable domain, completed using reference TRBV7-6 and TRBJ1-1, is GAGVSQSPRYKVTKRGQDVALRCDPISGHVSLYWYRQALGQGPEFLTYFNYEAQQDKSGLPNDRFSAERPEGSISTLTIQRTEQRDSAMYRCASSEGPGGPTETFFGQGTRLTVV.

V gene TRBV27 combines with J gene TRBJ2-7; no reliable D call. V lost 6 bases and J lost 5, with 11 bases in between. This CDR3 has 12 residues. Germline assignment: CDR1 MNHEY and CDR2 SMNVEV (reference sequence). The CDR3 is CASSPGMHEQYF. CDR3 nucleotides: TGTGCCAGCAGCCCGGGCATGCACGAGCAGTACTTC.

A note on this clonotype: Germline is not matched at one junction end, which may reflect a read error. This chain connects TRBV10-3 to TRBJ2-7, with 7 bases identical to TRBD2. This CDR3 has 14 residues. CDR1 ENHRY and CDR2 SYGVKD come from the germline V gene. This chain's CDR3 is CATLLPQSGTEVRF. The DNA for the CDR3 is TGTGCCACCCTACTTCCCCAAAGCGGGACGGAGGTTCGCTTC.

The J gene is TRBJ2-1, the V gene TRBV7-3, with 8 positions matching TRBD1. The trim removed 4 bases at V and 6 bases at J, leaving 5 bases unmatched. This CDR3 has 14 amino acids. In germline, CDR1 is SGHTA, CDR2 FQGTGA. DNA for the CDR3: TGTGCCAGCAGCTCAGGGGGCGCAAGCAATGAGCAGTTCTTC. Protein: CASSSGGASNEQFF.

By share of the sample, this clonotype is medium-sized. The CDR3 coding sequence is TGTGCCAGCAGCTTAGTGGGAGGGGAAAACATTCAGTACTTC. Its protein is CASSLVGGENIQYF. The rearrangement joins TRBV7-9 to TRBJ2-4; TRBD2 matches 7 bases. V gave up 1 base and J gave up 5 bases; unmatched junction bases: 2. Looked up from germline, CDR1 is SEHNR and CDR2 is FQNEAQ (reference sequence). CDR3 size: 14 residues.

This clonotype was picked up a small number of times. The chain employs TRBV11-2 and TRBJ1-2, with TRBD1 matching over 8 bases. CDR1 is SGHAT, CDR2 FQNNGV, per germline. CDR3 length equals 15 residues. V lost 5 bases and J lost 2; bases outside the gene matches: 7. As DNA, the CDR3 is TGTGCCAGCAGCCGGACAGGGACTCTAAACTATGGCTACACCTTC. It encodes CASSRTGTLNYGYTF.